This is a list of T cell receptor beta chains from one sample in a study of T cell changes during pregnancy in multiple sclerosis. The repertoire was sequenced with immunoSEQ multiplex PCR; TCRdb's copy has only in-frame clones and lacks some. The repertoire holds approximately 88,000 clones, around 92% seen once, with less than 2.5% in the top ten. Sequencing used peripheral blood, obtained in the third trimester of pregnancy. The receptors come from a female donor with multiple sclerosis, enrolled in a pregnancy study. Both conserved end residues are part of each CDR3. The D gene is left open where the match is weak. Where a row states a size, it is once, few, many or the class of an expanded clone; other rows omit it.

J: TRBJ2-5; D: TRBD1; V: TRBV5-4; size: -; DNA: TGTGCCAGCAGCCAAACCGGGACAGGGGGTAGAGAGACCCAGTACTTC; CDR3: CASSQTGTGGRETQYF
J: TRBJ2-1; D: -; V: TRBV7-2; size: -; DNA: TGTGCCAGCAGCTTAGCAGGACAGCACCATGAGCAGTTCTTC; CDR3: CASSLAGQHHEQFF
J: TRBJ1-2; D: TRBD1; V: TRBV7-2; size: -; DNA: TGTGCCAGCAGCTTAGAAACAGGGGGTGATGGCTACACCTTC; CDR3: CASSLETGGDGYTF
J: TRBJ2-7; D: -; V: TRBV9; size: -; DNA: TGTGCCAGCAGCCCCCAAGGGGCCCTTCAAATGAGCGAGCAGTACTTC; CDR3: CASSPQGALQMSEQYF
J: TRBJ2-2; D: -; V: TRBV29-1; size: -; DNA: TGCAGCGTTGAGAACAGGGTGAGCGGGGAGCTGTTTTTT; CDR3: CSVENRVSGELFF
J: TRBJ2-1; D: TRBD2; V: TRBV5-1; size: once; DNA: TGCGCCAGCAGCTTGGGACTAGCGAGTGGGTATGAGCAGTTCTTC; CDR3: CASSLGLASGYEQFF
J: TRBJ2-7; D: TRBD1; V: TRBV7-9; size: -; DNA: TGTGCCAGCAGCGAGGGACAGGGAGTCGACGAGCAGTACTTC; CDR3: CASSEGQGVDEQYF
J: TRBJ2-5; D: -; V: TRBV5-6; size: -; DNA: TGTGCCAGCAGCTCCCAGGGGAACCAAGAGACCCAGTACTTC; CDR3: CASSSQGNQETQYF
J: TRBJ2-3; D: -; V: TRBV28; size: -; DNA: TGTGCCAGCAGTGTTTCTAGCCCCCTCACAGATACGCAGTATTTT; CDR3: CASSVSSPLTDTQYF
J: TRBJ1-4; D: TRBD1; V: TRBV5-1; size: -; DNA: TGCGCCAGCAGCCTAACCGGAGACAGGGGGCGATGGGAAAAACTGTTTTTT; CDR3: CASSLTGDRGRWEKLFF
J: TRBJ1-2; D: TRBD1; V: TRBV28; size: -; DNA: TGTGCCAGCAGTAGGGACAGCGTCTATGGCTACACCTTC; CDR3: CASSRDSVYGYTF
J: TRBJ2-1; D: -; V: TRBV30; size: -; DNA: TGTGCCTGGAGTGTAGTTACGGGGATCTACAATGAGCAGTTCTTC; CDR3: CAWSVVTGIYNEQFF
J: TRBJ1-2; D: TRBD1; V: TRBV19; size: -; DNA: TGTGCCAGTAAGAAGGACAGGGGGTTCCTTCGCTATGGCTACACCTTC; CDR3: CASKKDRGFLRYGYTF
J: TRBJ2-7; D: -; V: TRBV7-2; size: -; DNA: TGTGCCAGCAGCCTAAGAAACAGCTACGAGCAGTACTTC; CDR3: CASSLRNSYEQYF
J: TRBJ2-5; D: TRBD1; V: TRBV7-2; size: -; DNA: TGTGCCAGCAGCTTCGAGGGACAGATAGTCCAAGAGACCCAGTACTTC; CDR3: CASSFEGQIVQETQYF
J: TRBJ2-7; D: TRBD1; V: TRBV7-9; size: -; DNA: TGTGCCAGCAGCGCCTGGGACAGCTCCTACGAGCAGTACTTC; CDR3: CASSAWDSSYEQYF
J: TRBJ1-4; D: TRBD1; V: TRBV28; size: -; DNA: TGTGCCAGCAGGCGACAGGGACGCGAAAAACTGTTTTTT; CDR3: CASRRQGREKLFF
J: TRBJ2-1; D: TRBD2; V: TRBV28; size: -; DNA: TGTGCCAGCGGGAGGGCGTACAATGAGCAGTTCTTC; CDR3: CASGRAYNEQFF
J: TRBJ1-2; D: -; V: TRBV7-2; size: -; DNA: TGTGCCAGCAGCGGAATGGACAAATTTAACTATGGCTACACCTTC; CDR3: CASSGMDKFNYGYTF
J: TRBJ2-1; D: TRBD2; V: TRBV7-2; size: -; DNA: TGTGCCAGCAGCTTATCCCACGGACTAGCGGGACCCCGGGAGCAGTTCTTC; CDR3: CASSLSHGLAGPREQFF
J: TRBJ2-7; D: -; V: TRBV4-1; size: -; DNA: TGCGCCAGCAGCCAAGATACCGGGACACCGAGCTACTCCTACGAGCAGTACTTC; CDR3: CASSQDTGTPSYSYEQYF
J: TRBJ2-1; D: -; V: TRBV2; size: -; DNA: TGTGCCAGCAGTGAATCTGGACAGAACTACAATGAGCAGTTCTTC; CDR3: CASSESGQNYNEQFF
J: TRBJ1-2; D: TRBD1; V: TRBV18; size: -; DNA: TGTGCCAGCTCACCACTACCGGGACAGCTATATGGCTACACCTTC; CDR3: CASSPLPGQLYGYTF
J: TRBJ2-5; D: -; V: TRBV6-5; size: once; DNA: TGTGCCAGCAGTTACTCGAGTCTAGCGAGCCAAGAGACCCAGTACTTC; CDR3: CASSYSSLASQETQYF
J: TRBJ2-2; D: -; V: TRBV19; size: -; DNA: TGTGCCAGTAGTCCGAAGGCCAGGGCCCTCACCGGGGAGCTGTTTTTT; CDR3: CASSPKARALTGELFF
J: TRBJ1-1; D: -; V: TRBV2; size: -; DNA: TGTGCCAGCAGTGAAACTGTGAACACTGAAGCTTTCTTT; CDR3: CASSETVNTEAFF
J: TRBJ2-1; D: TRBD2; V: TRBV5-1; size: -; DNA: TGCGCCAGCAGCTTGGGACTAGCGGGAGTGACTGAGCAGTTCTTC; CDR3: CASSLGLAGVTEQFF
J: TRBJ2-7; D: -; V: TRBV21-1; size: once; DNA: TGTGCCAGCAGCAAAGTGAGCTACGAGCAGTACTTC; CDR3: CASSKVSYEQYF
J: TRBJ1-2; D: -; V: TRBV2; size: -; DNA: TGTGCCAGCTGGGGCAGAGGTAACTATGGCTACACCTTC; CDR3: CASWGRGNYGYTF
J: TRBJ1-5; D: -; V: TRBV5-6; size: -; DNA: TGTGCCAGCAGCCAAACAGGAAGTAATAGCAATCAGCCCCAGCATTTT; CDR3: CASSQTGSNSNQPQHF
J: TRBJ1-5; D: -; V: TRBV6-1; size: -; DNA: TGTGCCAGCTCAGACAGGTGGGGTCAGCCCCAGCATTTT; CDR3: CASSDRWGQPQHF
J: TRBJ2-7; D: TRBD2; V: TRBV5-8; size: -; DNA: TGTGCCAGCAGACCTCCGGGACTAGCGGTTTACGAGCAGTACTTC; CDR3: CASRPPGLAVYEQYF
J: TRBJ1-5; D: -; V: TRBV7-8; size: -; DNA: TGTGCCAGCAGCCCAATGGGGGGGACGGTGGGGGATCAGCCCCAGCATTTT; CDR3: CASSPMGGTVGDQPQHF
J: TRBJ2-3; D: TRBD1; V: TRBV5-4; size: few; DNA: TGTGCCAGCAGTTTGGACAGGGGGGCAACAGATACGCAGTATTTT; CDR3: CASSLDRGATDTQYF
J: TRBJ1-1; D: TRBD1; V: TRBV15; size: -; DNA: TGTGCCACCAGCCGGGACAGGGCCGAAGCTTTCTTT; CDR3: CATSRDRAEAFF
J: TRBJ1-3; D: TRBD1; V: TRBV7-2; size: -; DNA: TGTGCCAGCAGTTTTAAAGGGACAGACACATCTGGAAACACCATATATTTT; CDR3: CASSFKGTDTSGNTIYF
J: TRBJ2-1; D: -; V: TRBV7-6; size: once; DNA: TGTGCCAGCAGCTATAGTCCGAGGAATGAGCAGTTCTTC; CDR3: CASSYSPRNEQFF
J: TRBJ1-4; D: -; V: TRBV6-5; size: once; DNA: TGTGCCAGCAGTTACTCCTCAGTCTCAGGTGAAAAACTGTTTTTT; CDR3: CASSYSSVSGEKLFF
J: TRBJ2-1; D: TRBD2; V: TRBV9; size: -; DNA: TGTGCCAGCAGCCCCCCCCCTAGCGGGAGGGGGGAGCAGTTCTTC; CDR3: CASSPPPSGRGEQFF
J: TRBJ1-3; D: TRBD1; V: TRBV19; size: few; DNA: TGTGCCAGTAGTACCACCGGACAGGGGGCTGGAAACACCATATATTTT; CDR3: CASSTTGQGAGNTIYF
J: TRBJ2-7; D: -; V: TRBV5-1; size: -; DNA: TGCGCCAGCAGCGGGAGCGGTTCCAACGAGCAGTACTTC; CDR3: CASSGSGSNEQYF
J: TRBJ2-3; D: TRBD2; V: TRBV6-6; size: -; DNA: TGTGCCAGCAGTGGAAGCGGGAGTGGCACAGATACGCAGTATTTT; CDR3: CASSGSGSGTDTQYF
J: TRBJ1-1; D: -; V: TRBV7-2; size: once; DNA: TGTGCCAGCAGCGACAACAGGGCGCAAGCTTTCTTT; CDR3: CASSDNRAQAFF